This T cell receptor beta chain is from a study of cytomegalovirus exposure and HLA in healthy donors. PCR amplification relied on 60 Vbeta primers (plus 13 Jbeta primers). Data came from immunoSEQ multiplex PCR; TCRdb stores just in-frame clones and leaves some out. There are tens of thousands of clones in the sample; about 80% occur only once, and about 3% lies in the top ten. The CDR3 has 16 amino acids. With 0 bases removed from V and 4 bases from J, the gap between germline ends came to 15 bases. Germline V gene data show CDR1 as PRHDT and CDR2 as FYEKMQ (reference sequence). V is TRBV13 and J is TRBJ2-5, with a weak D call TRBD2 (6 bases). The sample consisted of PBMCs. This TCR derives from a man between 50 and 59 years old in good health and CMV-seronegative. The CDR3 sequence is CASSLGLRDLTETQYF. The CDR3 DNA reads as TGTGCCAGCAGCTTAGGCCTGCGGGACCTTACAGAGACCCAGTACTTC.